What follows is one T cell receptor (beta chain) and its context. The target of this receptor is not known. The sample holds no much larger clone one base away, and base qualities are not on file. The data were obtained in a study of immune cell composition in non-small cell lung cancer (dated by TCRdb to the late 2010s). Study-wide context: To assign histologic subtype, which was mostly lung adenocarcinoma or squamous cell carcinoma, H&E was combined with p63, CK5, Napsin A and TTF-1 immunohistochemistry. TCR-beta sequencing from Adaptive Biotechnologies was done on a few dozen paired sets of NSCLC tumour and non-adjacent lung specimens and on roughly 24 tumour-only specimens. For supplementary cohort #1, made up of about nine lung adenocarcinoma cases, paired tumour/lung TCR-beta sequencing was done and TIL populations were generated so that tumour reactivity could be assessed. A few tumour specimens that had TCR-beta data belonged to rare histological subtypes and were left out of the subtype comparisons.

Results the study describes overall, beyond this receptor: Tumour-associated clones >0.5% occurred in nearly half of NSCLC cases: around a third of adenocarcinomas versus roughly 68% of squamous carcinomas. Only 10 cases were included in the reactivity cohort, and sequence sharing between tumour-reactive clones and the dominant in vivo tumour-associated clones was not shown. Smoking pack-years did not significantly correlate with tumour TCR-beta clonality. Across around 10 adenocarcinoma cases, TIL tumour reactivity correlated strongly with maximal tumour-associated clone frequency but not with overall clonality.

Non-adjacent lung tissue from the same patient, taken as far from the tumour as possible and at least 3 cm away, was used for the normal lung samples. From frozen aliquots of unsorted single-cell suspensions, genomic DNA was isolated using the QIAamp DNA kit. Tissues arrived within 2 hours after resection and were immediately processed into single-cell suspensions. Tissue was mechanically dissociated and enzymatically digested with DNase I, collagenase I and hyaluronidase for about 30 minutes at 37 °C, then filtered and RBC-lysed. A two-step multiplex PCR amplified TCR-beta CDR3 regions from genomic DNA, and the second step of the PCR added Illumina-compatible adaptors. TCR-beta immunosequencing was performed on an Illumina platform as a commercial immunoSEQ service. Concerning the study's data processing: Repertoires were summarised by productive clonality and by Top 10 Clones, defined as the percentage of T-cell templates derived from the ten most frequent sequences. Values of productive clonality ranged from 0 to 1, with a monoclonal population indicated by a value of 1. Sequences comprising at least 0.1% of tumour T-cell templates but absent from matched non-adjacent lung were defined as tumour-associated clones and were identified via log10 scatter plots. Analyses were done in GraphPad Prism7 and R, with Student's t-tests for two-group comparisons, ANOVA for stages, and linear regression for relationships. Not all clones reach the TCRdb copy of this immuneACCESS table, which keeps in-frame sequences only. Checked studies attribute under half of the gap to unresolved V genes and leave the rest unexplained. From that table come the V and J calls and clone size; the DNA was used to work out D and trimming. The sample includes 3,500 or so clones, with about three quarters observed a single time. The top ten clonotypes cover about 25% of the sample.

This TCR was sampled from a human donor with non-small cell lung cancer. The sequenced sample consisted of non-adjacent lung tissue.

The CDR3 amino acid sequence is: CASSMWRDSYEQYF. At the DNA level, the sequence is TGTGCCAGTAGTATGTGGAGGGACTCCTACGAGCAGTACTTC. Here the chain combines TRBV19 and TRBJ2-7, with a weak D call of TRBD2 (6 bases match). The CDR3 covers 14 residues, taking in both the cysteine and the phenylalanine. Of the read, only the CDR3 DNA is kept; its 42 bases are in frame from base 1. The germline V gene (reference sequence) sets CDR1 to LNHDA and CDR2 to SQIVND. V and J are truncated by 3 bases and 0 bases respectively, leaving an intervening sequence of 9 bases.